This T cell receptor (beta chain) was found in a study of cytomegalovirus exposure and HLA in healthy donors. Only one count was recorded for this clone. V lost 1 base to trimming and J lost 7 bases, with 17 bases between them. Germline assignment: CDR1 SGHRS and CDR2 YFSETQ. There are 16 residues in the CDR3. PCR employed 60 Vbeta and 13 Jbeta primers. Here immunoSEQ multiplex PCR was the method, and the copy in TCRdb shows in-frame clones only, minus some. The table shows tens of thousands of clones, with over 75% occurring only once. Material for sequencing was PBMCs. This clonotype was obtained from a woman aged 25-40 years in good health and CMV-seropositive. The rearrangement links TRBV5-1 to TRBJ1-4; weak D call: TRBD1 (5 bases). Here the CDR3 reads CASSLTGSPLREKLFF. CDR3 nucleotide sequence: TGCGCCAGCAGCTTGACAGGTAGTCCCCTTCGTGAAAAACTGTTTTTT. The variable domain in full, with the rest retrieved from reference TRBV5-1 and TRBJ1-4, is KAGVTQTPRYLIKTRGQQVTLSCSPISGHRSVSWYQQTPGQGLQFLFEYFSETQRNKGNFPGRFSGRQFSNSRSEMNVSTLELGDSALYLCASSLTGSPLREKLFFGSGTQLSVL.